This entry lists 9 T cell receptor beta chains sequenced from one sample in a study of T cell responses to AZD1222 COVID-19 vaccine. Generated by immunoSEQ multiplex PCR, the TCRdb table keeps only in-frame clones and is missing some. The sample consists of 100,000 to 150,000 clones, 92% of them appearing once. This specimen was peripheral blood, taken on day 0 of AZD1222 vaccination. Receptor source: an adult in good health.

This chain links TRBV13 with TRBJ2-3, with 10 bases identical to TRBD1. The CDR3 runs to 18 residues. V dropped 5 bases and J dropped 3; count of bases not matched to a gene: 14. The germline V gene encodes CDR1 PRHDT and CDR2 FYEKMQ (reference sequence). CDR3 DNA sequence: TGTGCCAGCAGCGCAGGCTACCTTGGGGGACAGGGGACAGATACGCAGTATTTT. As protein: CASSAGYLGGQGTDTQYF.

This chain links TRBV6-1 with TRBJ2-3; D gene ambiguous. CDR1 MNHNS and CDR2 SASEGT come from the germline V gene. The CDR3 contains 14 residues. Trimming removed 3 bases at V and 4 bases at J, with 11 bases between. CDR3 region: CASSERLKSDTQYF. CDR3 nucleotide sequence: TGTGCCAGCAGTGAGAGGTTAAAGTCAGATACGCAGTATTTT.

The CDR3 reads CASSPGTDNYGYTF. CDR3 bases: TGTGCCAGCAGCCCAGGGACAGATAACTATGGCTACACCTTC. The rearrangement links TRBV7-6 to TRBJ1-2; TRBD1 agrees at 7 bases. From germline, CDR1 is SGHVS and CDR2 FNYEAQ. Trimming at V came to 5 bases and at J to 1 base, leaving 4 bases not matched to a gene. The CDR3 extends over 14 amino acids.

The V gene is TRBV18, the J gene TRBJ2-1; 14 positions agree with TRBD2. The CDR3 extends over 15 amino acids. The germline CDR1 and CDR2 sequences are KGHSH and LQKENI. Germline trimming cut 6 bases from V and 7 bases from J; bases unmatched to any gene: 5. CDR3 bases: TGTGCCAGCTCCTCCGGGACTAGCGGGAGAAATGAGCAGTTCTTC. Protein sequence: CASSSGTSGRNEQFF.

This rearrangement joins TRBV29-1 to TRBJ2-5; 9 bases are shared with TRBD1. Germline lookup yields CDR1 SQVTM and CDR2 ANQGSEA. This CDR3 region has 14 residues. V shed 8 bases, J shed 4 bases, and the junction held 11 bases outside the gene matches. The CDR3 DNA sequence: TGCAGCCTTACCTGGGGACAGGGATCAGAGACCCAGTACTTC. This codes for CSLTWGQGSETQYF.

This clone appeared once. The chain recombines TRBV27 with TRBJ1-1, with TRBD1 as a possible D gene (5 bases). Trimming took off 2 bases at V and 3 bases at J, with 10 bases between the two ends. This CDR3 comprises 14 residues. The germline V gene encodes CDR1 MNHEY and CDR2 SMNVEV (reference sequence). CDR3 in amino acids: CASSLNRLDTEAFF. The CDR3 bases are TGTGCCAGCAGTTTAAACAGGTTGGACACTGAAGCTTTCTTT.

The chain has TRBV5-1 and TRBJ2-7, with D possibly matching TRBD2 (5 bases). There are 12 residues in the CDR3. Between the trimmed V and J ends, which lost 5 bases and 7 bases, there was a span of 13 bases. Germline CDR1 reads SGHRS; CDR2 reads YFSETQ. The CDR3 loop reads CASRPDSVEQYF. The CDR3 DNA is TGCGCCAGCAGGCCGGACTCCGTGGAGCAGTACTTC. The full variable domain, with the rest looked up from reference TRBV5-1 and TRBJ2-7, is KAGVTQTPRYLIKTRGQQVTLSCSPISGHRSVSWYQQTPGQGLQFLFEYFSETQRNKGNFPGRFSGRQFSNSRSEMNVSTLELGDSALYLCASRPDSVEQYFGPGTRLTVT.

The chain combines TRBV6-5 with TRBJ2-7; possible D gene TRBD2, 5 bases. This CDR3 spans 14 amino acids. Germline V lookup: CDR1 MNHEY, CDR2 SVGAGI. V gave up 7 bases and J gave up 0 bases, with 13 bases separating them. DNA of the CDR3: TGTGCCAGCACCCGGACTGCGAGCTCCTACGAGCAGTACTTC. Its translation: CASTRTASSYEQYF.

V gene TRBV2 combines with J gene TRBJ2-1; D perhaps matches TRBD2 (6 bases). Deletions cut 6 bases from V and 2 bases from J, with 8 bases between. CDR1 SNHLY and CDR2 FYNNEI come from the germline V gene. The CDR3 runs 13 residues. The chain's CDR3 is CASRTGAYNEQFF. The CDR3 DNA follows: TGTGCCAGCAGGACGGGAGCCTACAATGAGCAGTTCTTC.